This T cell receptor (beta chain) was recorded in a study of shared clonotypes between healthy human individuals. The assay was immunoSEQ multiplex PCR, and TCRdb's table has in-frame clones only and misses some. The sample records approximately 2.1 million clones, 85% to 95% being singletons. Recent acute infections and vaccinations were absent in the healthy HIV-negative adult donors. The study separated CD4+ cells into CD45RA+ naive and CD45RA-negative memory subsets. Trimming took 3 bases from V and 0 from J, leaving 18 bases between them. Germline loops: CDR1 MNHNS, CDR2 SASEGT. This CDR3 spans 18 amino acids.

Input material: naive CD4+ T cells from PBMCs. The subset denotes: CD45RA+ positively selected. The TCR originated in a man between 18 and 29 years old in good health. Some clones in this sample may be carry-over from other donors' samples. The V call is TRBV6-1, the J call TRBJ1-3, with D uncertain. CDR3 sequence: CASSDFSWVGVSGNTIYF. The CDR3 DNA is TGTGCCAGCAGTGACTTCTCTTGGGTGGGCGTCTCTGGAAACACCATATATTTT.